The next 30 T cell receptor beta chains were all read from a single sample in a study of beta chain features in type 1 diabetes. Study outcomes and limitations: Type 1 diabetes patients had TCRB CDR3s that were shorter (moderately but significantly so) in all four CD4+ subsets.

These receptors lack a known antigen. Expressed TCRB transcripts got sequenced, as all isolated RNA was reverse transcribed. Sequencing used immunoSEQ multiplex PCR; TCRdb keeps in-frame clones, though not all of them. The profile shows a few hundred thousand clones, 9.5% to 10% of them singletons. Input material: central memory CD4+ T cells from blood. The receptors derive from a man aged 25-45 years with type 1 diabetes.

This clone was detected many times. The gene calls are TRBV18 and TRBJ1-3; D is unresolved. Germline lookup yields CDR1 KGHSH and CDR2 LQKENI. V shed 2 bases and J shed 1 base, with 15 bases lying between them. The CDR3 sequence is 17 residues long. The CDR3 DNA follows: TGTGCCAGCTCACCATCCTCGGGAGGGTTTTCTGGAAACACCATATATTTT. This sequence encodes CASSPSSGGFSGNTIYF.

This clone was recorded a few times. The CDR3 region has the DNA TGCAGCGTTGAAAAGAGGGGCTATGGCTACACCTTC. It is translated as CSVEKRGYGYTF. This sequence joins TRBV29-1 and TRBJ1-2; D perhaps matches TRBD1 (5 bases). The CDR3 runs 12 residues. Germline CDR1 SQVTM, CDR2 ANQGSEA. Trimming took 2 bases from V and 4 from J, leaving 8 bases between them.

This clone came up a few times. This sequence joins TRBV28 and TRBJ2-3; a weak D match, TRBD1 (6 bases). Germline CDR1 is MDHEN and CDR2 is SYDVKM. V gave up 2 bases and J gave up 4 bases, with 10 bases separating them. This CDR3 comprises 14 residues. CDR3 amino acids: CASSLGGVSDTQYF. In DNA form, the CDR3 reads TGTGCCAGCAGTTTAGGGGGCGTATCAGATACGCAGTATTTT.

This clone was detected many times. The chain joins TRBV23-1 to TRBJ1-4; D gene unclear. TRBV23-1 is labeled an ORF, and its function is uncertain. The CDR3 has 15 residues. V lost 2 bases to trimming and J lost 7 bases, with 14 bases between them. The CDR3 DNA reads TGCGCCAGCAGTCAAGGACGGGGTAGAGCTGAAAAACTGTTTTTT. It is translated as CASSQGRGRAEKLFF.

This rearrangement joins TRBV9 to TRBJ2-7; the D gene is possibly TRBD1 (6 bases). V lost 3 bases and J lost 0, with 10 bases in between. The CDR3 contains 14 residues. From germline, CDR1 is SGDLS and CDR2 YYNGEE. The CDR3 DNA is TGTGCCAGCAGCGCTCAGGGGAGCTCCTACGAGCAGTACTTC. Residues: CASSAQGSSYEQYF.

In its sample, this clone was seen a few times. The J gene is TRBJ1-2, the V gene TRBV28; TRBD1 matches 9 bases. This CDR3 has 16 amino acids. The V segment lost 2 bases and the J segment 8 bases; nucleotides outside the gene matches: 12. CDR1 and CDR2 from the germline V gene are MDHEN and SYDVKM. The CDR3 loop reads CASSLPGTGSFAGYTF. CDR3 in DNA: TGTGCCAGCAGTTTACCTGGGACAGGGTCCTTCGCCGGCTACACCTTC.

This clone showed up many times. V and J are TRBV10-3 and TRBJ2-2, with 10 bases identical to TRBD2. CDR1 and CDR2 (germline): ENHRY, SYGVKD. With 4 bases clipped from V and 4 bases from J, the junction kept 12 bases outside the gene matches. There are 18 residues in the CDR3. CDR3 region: CAISGSSGRASGTGELFF. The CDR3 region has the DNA TGTGCCATCAGTGGTTCCAGCGGGAGGGCCTCGGGCACCGGGGAGCTGTTTTTT.

Written as DNA, the CDR3 is TGTGCCAGCAGTTCAGGGTCAGGTAACTCCTACGAGCAGTACTTC. It specifies CASSSGSGNSYEQYF. The chain recombines TRBV28 with TRBJ2-7, with D perhaps matching TRBD1 (5 bases). Germline V gene lookup returns CDR1 MDHEN and CDR2 SYDVKM. Deletions cut 4 bases from V and 0 bases from J, with 13 bases between. The CDR3 loop spans 15 amino acids.

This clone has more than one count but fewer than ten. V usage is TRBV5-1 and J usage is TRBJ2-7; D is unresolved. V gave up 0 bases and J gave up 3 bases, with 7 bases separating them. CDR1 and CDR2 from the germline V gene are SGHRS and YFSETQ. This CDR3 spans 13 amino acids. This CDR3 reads CASSLDRDYEQYF. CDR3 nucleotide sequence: TGCGCCAGCAGCTTGGACAGAGACTACGAGCAGTACTTC.

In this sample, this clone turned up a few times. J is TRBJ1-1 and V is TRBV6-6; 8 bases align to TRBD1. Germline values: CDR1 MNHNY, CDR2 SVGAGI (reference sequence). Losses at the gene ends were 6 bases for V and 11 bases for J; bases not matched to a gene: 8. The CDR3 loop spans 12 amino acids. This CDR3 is CASSTRGLEAFF. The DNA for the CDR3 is TGTGCCAGCAGCACCAGGGGGCTAGAGGCTTTCTTT.

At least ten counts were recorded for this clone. This chain's CDR3 is CASLSLVKDNEQFF. CDR3 DNA: TGTGCCAGCCTTTCGCTAGTAAAGGACAATGAGCAGTTCTTC. The chain uses TRBV28 and TRBJ2-1; D is ambiguous. This CDR3 region has 14 residues. Trimming took off 8 bases at V and 5 bases at J, with 16 bases between the two ends. Germline V CDR1 and CDR2: MDHEN, SYDVKM.

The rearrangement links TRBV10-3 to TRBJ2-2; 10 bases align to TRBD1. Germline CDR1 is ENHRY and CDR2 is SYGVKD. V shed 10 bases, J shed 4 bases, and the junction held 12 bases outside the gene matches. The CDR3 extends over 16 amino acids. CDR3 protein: CASSLTRTGGTGELFF. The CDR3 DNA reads TGTGCCAGCAGCCTCACAAGGACAGGGGGCACCGGGGAGCTGTTTTTT.

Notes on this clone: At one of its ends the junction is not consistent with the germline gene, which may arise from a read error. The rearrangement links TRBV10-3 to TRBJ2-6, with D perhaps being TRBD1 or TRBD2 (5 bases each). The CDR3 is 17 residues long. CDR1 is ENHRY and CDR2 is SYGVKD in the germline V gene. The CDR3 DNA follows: TGTGCCAGCAGTGATCGGGGCTTGAGCTCTGGGGCCAACGTCCTGACTTTC. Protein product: CASSDRGLSSGANVLTF.

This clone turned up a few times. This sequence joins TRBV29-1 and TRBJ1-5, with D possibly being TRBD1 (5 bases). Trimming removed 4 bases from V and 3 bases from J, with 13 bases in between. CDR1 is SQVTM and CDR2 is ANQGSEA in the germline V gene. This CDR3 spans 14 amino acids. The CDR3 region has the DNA TGCAGCGTTGTAAGCGGGACCTTCAATCAGCCCCAGCATTTT. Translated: CSVVSGTFNQPQHF.

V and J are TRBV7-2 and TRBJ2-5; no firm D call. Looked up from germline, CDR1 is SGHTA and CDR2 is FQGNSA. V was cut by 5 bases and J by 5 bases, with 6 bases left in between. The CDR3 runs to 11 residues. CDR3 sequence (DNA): TGTGCCAGCAGCAGCAGGGAGACCCAGTACTTC. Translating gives CASSSRETQYF.

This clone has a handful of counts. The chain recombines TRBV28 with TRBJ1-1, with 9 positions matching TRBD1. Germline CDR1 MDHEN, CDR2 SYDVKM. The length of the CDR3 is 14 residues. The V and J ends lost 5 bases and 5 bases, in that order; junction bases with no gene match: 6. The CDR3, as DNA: TGTGCCAGCAGTCCAGGACAGGGGTGGACTGAAGCTTTCTTT. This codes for CASSPGQGWTEAFF.

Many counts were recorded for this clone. The CDR3 region is CASSLNRVEQFF. As DNA, the CDR3 is TGTGCCAGCAGTTTAAATCGAGTAGAGCAGTTCTTC. The rearrangement joins TRBV28 to TRBJ2-1; D call uncertain. Germline V CDR1 and CDR2: MDHEN, SYDVKM. CDR3 size: 12 residues. V shed 2 bases and J shed 10 bases, with 9 bases lying between them. The full variable domain, completed using reference TRBV28 and TRBJ2-1, is DVKVTQSSRYLVKRTGEKVFLECVQDMDHENMFWYRQDPGLGLRLIYFSYDVKMKEKGDIPEGYSVSREKKERFSLILESASTNQTSMYLCASSLNRVEQFFGPGTRLTVL.

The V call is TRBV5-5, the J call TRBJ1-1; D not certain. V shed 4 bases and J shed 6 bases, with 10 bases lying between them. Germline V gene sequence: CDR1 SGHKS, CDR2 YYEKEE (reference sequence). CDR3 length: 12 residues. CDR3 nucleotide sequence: TGTGCCAGCAGCCACAGCGTCGCTGAAGCTTTCTTT. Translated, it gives CASSHSVAEAFF.

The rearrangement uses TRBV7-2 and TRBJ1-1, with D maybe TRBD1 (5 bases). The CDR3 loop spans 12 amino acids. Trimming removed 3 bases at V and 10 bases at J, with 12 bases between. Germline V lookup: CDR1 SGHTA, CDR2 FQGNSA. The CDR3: CASSFRVHRAFF. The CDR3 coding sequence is TGTGCCAGCAGCTTCAGGGTACACCGAGCTTTCTTT.

The CDR3 protein is CASGEGASSYNSPLHF. The DNA of the CDR3 is TGTGCCTCGGGTGAGGGAGCGAGCTCCTATAATTCACCCCTCCACTTT. V and J are TRBV30 and TRBJ1-6; D remains ambiguous. The CDR3 totals 16 residues. The V and J ends lost 7 bases and 0 bases respectively, with 16 bases between them. Looked up from germline, CDR1 is GTSNPN and CDR2 is SVGIG (reference sequence).

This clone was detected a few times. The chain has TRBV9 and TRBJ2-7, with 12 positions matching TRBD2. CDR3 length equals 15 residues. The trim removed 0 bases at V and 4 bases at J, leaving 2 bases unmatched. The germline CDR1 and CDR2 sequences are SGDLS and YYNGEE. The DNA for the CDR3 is TGTGCCAGCAGCGTAGGACTAGCGGGGGATTACGAGCAGTACTTC. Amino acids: CASSVGLAGDYEQYF. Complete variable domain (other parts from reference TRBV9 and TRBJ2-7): DSGVTQTPKHLITATGQRVTLRCSPRSGDLSVYWYQQSLDQGLQFLIQYYNGEERAKGNILERFSAQQFPDLHSELNLSSLELGDSALYFCASSVGLAGDYEQYFGPGTRLTVT.

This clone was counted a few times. The CDR3 nucleotides read TGCGCCAGCAGCCAAGAACAATTCTCTGGGGCCAACGTCCTGACTTTC. Translation gives CASSQEQFSGANVLTF. The rearrangement joins TRBV4-3 to TRBJ2-6; D remains ambiguous. The CDR3 totals 16 residues. Trimming took off 0 bases at V and 0 bases at J, with 6 bases between the two ends. Germline CDR1 LGHNA, CDR2 YSLEER.

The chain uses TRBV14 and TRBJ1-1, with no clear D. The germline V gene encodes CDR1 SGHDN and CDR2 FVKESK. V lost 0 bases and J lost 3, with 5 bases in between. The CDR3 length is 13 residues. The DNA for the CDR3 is TGTGCCAGCAGCCAAGAAAAATACACTGAAGCTTTCTTT. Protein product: CASSQEKYTEAFF.

The CDR3 reads CASSPPNGAPIDYGYTF. The CDR3 DNA is TGCGCCAGCAGCCCCCCTAACGGGGCCCCAATCGACTATGGCTACACCTTC. The chain combines TRBV4-1 with TRBJ1-2; D possibly corresponds to TRBD1 (5 bases). Deletions cut 4 bases from V and 3 bases from J, with 21 bases between. This CDR3 spans 17 amino acids. The germline CDR1 and CDR2 sequences are MGHRA and YSYEKL.

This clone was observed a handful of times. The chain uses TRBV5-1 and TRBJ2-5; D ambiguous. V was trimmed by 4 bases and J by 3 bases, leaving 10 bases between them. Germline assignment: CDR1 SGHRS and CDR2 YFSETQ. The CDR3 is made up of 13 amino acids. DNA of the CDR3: TGCGCCAGCAGCCTTCGAGTCGAAGAGACCCAGTACTTC. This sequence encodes CASSLRVEETQYF.

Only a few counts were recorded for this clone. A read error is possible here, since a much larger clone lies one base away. The CDR3 loop reads CASGVSTDTQYF. CDR3 nucleotides: TGTGCCAGCGGGGTCAGCACAGATACGCAGTATTTT. The chain employs TRBV6-5 and TRBJ2-3; D remains unclear. The CDR3 totals 12 residues. Trimming removed 8 bases at V and 0 bases at J, with 6 bases between. The germline V gene has CDR1 MNHEY and CDR2 SVGAGI.

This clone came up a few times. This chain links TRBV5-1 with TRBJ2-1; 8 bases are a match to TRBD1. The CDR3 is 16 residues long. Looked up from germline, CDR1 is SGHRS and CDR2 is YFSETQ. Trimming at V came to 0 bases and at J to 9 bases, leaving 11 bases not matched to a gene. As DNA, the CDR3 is TGCGCCAGCAGCTTGGGTCCCCGGCAGGGGGCAACTGAGCAGTTCTTC. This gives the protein CASSLGPRQGATEQFF.

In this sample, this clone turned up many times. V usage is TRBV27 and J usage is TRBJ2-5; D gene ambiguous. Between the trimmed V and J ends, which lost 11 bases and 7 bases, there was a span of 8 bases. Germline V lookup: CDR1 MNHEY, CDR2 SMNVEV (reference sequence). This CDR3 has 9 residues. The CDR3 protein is CARSRTQYF. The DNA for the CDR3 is TGTGCCCGCTCCAGGACCCAGTACTTC.

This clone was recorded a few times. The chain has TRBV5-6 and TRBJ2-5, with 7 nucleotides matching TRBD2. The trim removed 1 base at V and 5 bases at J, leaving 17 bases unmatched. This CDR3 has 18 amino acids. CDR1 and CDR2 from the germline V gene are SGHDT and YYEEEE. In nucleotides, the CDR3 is TGTGCCAGCAGCTTGTCTTATCCGGGGGGATTCGGTGTGGAGACCCAGTACTTC. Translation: CASSLSYPGGFGVETQYF.

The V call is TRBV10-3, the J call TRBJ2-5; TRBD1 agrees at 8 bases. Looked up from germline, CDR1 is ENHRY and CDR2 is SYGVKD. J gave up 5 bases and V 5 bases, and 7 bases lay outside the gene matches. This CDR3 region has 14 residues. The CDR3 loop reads CAISPTGVGETQYF. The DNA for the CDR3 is TGTGCCATCAGTCCGACAGGGGTTGGGGAGACCCAGTACTTC.